This T cell receptor (beta chain) was found in a study of OX40 agonist ivuxolimab in advanced cancers. Study information: Patients were roughly 83% male with ages about 20 to 79, mean roughly 64. Study results and caveats: On average, a greater number of expanded clones characterised CD8+ T cells relative to CD4+.

This clone was detected once. What it binds is unknown. Profiling relied on immunoSEQ multiplex PCR, and the TCRdb table lists in-frame clones only, not all of them. The sample consists of approximately 86,000 clones, 80% to 95% of them appearing once. This receptor was taken from an adult with an advanced solid tumor such as melanoma, head and neck, liver or kidney cancer. The material sequenced was CD4+ or CD8+ T cells sorted from blood, taken in a trial of the OX40 agonist ivuxolimab.

The CDR3 DNA follows: TGCGCCAGCAGCCCACATACTAGCGAGAGCTCCTACAATGAGCAGTTCTTC. Translating it yields CASSPHTSESSYNEQFF. The rearrangement uses TRBV5-1 and TRBJ2-1; 7 bases are a match to TRBD2. The junction had 10 bases not matched to a gene; V was cut back by 4 bases and J by 0 bases. From germline, CDR1 is SGHRS and CDR2 YFSETQ. The CDR3 covers 17 residues.